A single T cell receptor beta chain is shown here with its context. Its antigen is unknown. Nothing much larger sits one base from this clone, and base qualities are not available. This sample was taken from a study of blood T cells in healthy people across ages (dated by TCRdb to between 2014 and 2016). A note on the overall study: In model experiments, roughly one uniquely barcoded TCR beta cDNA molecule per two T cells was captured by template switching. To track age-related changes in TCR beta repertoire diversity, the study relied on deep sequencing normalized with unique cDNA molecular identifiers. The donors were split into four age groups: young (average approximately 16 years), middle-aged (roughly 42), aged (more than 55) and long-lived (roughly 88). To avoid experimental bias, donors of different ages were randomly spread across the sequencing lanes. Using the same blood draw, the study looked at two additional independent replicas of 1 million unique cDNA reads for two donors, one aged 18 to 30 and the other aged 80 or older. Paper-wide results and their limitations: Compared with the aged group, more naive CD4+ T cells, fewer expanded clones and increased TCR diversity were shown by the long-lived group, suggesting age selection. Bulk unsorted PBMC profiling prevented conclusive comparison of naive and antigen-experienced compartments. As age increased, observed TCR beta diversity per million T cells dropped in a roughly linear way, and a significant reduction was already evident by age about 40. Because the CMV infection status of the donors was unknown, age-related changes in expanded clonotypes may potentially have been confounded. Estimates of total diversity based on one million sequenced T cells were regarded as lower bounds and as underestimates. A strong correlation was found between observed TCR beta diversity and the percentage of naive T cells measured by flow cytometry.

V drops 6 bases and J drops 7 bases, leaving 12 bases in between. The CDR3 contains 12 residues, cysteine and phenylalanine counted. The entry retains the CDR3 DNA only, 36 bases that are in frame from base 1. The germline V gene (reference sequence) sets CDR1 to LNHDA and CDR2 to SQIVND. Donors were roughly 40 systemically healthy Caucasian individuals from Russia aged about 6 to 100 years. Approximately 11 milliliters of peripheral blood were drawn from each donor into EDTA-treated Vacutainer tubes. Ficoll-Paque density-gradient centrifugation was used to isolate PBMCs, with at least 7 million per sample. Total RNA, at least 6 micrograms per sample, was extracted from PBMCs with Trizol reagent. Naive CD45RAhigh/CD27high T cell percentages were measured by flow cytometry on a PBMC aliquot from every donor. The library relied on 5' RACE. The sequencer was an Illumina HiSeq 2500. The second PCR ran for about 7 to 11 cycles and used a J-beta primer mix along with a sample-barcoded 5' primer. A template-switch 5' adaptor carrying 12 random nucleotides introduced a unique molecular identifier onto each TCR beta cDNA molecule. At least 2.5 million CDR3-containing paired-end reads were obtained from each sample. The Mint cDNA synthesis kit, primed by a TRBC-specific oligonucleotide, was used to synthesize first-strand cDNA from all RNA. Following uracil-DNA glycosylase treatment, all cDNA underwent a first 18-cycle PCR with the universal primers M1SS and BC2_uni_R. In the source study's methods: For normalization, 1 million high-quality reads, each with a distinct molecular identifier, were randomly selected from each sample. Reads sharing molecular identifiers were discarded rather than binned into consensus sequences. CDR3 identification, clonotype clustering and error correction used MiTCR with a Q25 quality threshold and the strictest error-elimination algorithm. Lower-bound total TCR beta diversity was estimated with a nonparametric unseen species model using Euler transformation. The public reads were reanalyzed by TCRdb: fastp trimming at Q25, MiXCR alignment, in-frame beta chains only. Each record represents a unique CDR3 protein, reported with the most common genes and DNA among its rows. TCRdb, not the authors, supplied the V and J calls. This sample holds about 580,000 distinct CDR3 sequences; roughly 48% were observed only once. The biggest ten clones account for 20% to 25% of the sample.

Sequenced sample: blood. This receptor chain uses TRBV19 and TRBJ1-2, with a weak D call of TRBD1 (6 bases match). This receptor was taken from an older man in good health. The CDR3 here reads CASSPGTSGYTF. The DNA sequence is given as TGTGCCAGTAGCCCCGGGACATCTGGCTACACCTTC.